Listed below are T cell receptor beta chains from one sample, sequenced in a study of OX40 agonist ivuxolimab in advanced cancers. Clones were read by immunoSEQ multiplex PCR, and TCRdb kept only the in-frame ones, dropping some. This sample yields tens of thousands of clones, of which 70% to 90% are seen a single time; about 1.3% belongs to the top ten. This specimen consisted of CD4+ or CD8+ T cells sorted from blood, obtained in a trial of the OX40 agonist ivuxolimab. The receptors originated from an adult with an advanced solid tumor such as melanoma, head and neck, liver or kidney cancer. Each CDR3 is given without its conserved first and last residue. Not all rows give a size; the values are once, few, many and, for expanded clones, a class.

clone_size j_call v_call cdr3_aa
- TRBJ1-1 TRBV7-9 ASTKPQGDTEAF
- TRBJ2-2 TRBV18 ASSPGQGATGELF
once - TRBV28 ASSLGQYEQY
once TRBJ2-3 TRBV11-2 ASSLVVRGAGTQY
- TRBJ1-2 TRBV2 ASTSEYGYT
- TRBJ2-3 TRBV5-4 ASSAAGQGAGTQY
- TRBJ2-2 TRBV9 ASSVVGSGGELF
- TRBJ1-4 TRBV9 ASSRTGGAGEKLF
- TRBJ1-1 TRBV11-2 ASSLERGGGTEAF
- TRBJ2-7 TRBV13 ASSITGAYEQY
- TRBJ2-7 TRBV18 ASSPHPDTYEQY
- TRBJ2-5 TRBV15 ATSSPPEGETQY
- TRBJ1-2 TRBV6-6 ASSYSQNANYGYT
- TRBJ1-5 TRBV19 ASSRGQAKQPQH
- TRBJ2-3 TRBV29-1 SVSRGSSTDTQY
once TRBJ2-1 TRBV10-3 AILAGGHNEQF
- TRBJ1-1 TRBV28 ASSFRGNLNTEAF